Shown below are 25 T cell receptor beta chains from a single sample sequenced in a study of cytomegalovirus exposure and HLA in healthy donors. The PCR used 60 Vbeta and 13 Jbeta primers. Clones were sequenced by immunoSEQ multiplex PCR, and TCRdb holds only the in-frame ones, with some missing. The table has 150,000 to 200,000 clones, around two thirds seen once. Source material: PBMCs. Every receptor here comes from a young man in good health and CMV-seropositive.

The chain has TRBV7-9 and TRBJ2-7; 9 nucleotides align to TRBD1. The CDR3 extends over 14 amino acids. Germline trimming cut 3 bases from V and 4 bases from J; bases unmatched to any gene: 4. The V gene's germline CDR1 is SEHNR and CDR2 FQNEAQ (reference sequence). For the CDR3, the DNA is TGTGCCAGCAGCTTGGGACAGGGAAGGTACGAGCAGTACTTC. This translates into CASSLGQGRYEQYF.

The V and J genes are TRBV28 and TRBJ1-2; 9 bases are shared with TRBD1. CDR1 is MDHEN and CDR2 is SYDVKM in the germline V gene. The junction had 3 bases not matched to a gene; V was cut back by 3 bases and J by 4 bases. This CDR3 contains 14 residues. CDR3 residues: CASSFPGQGYGYTF. CDR3 in DNA: TGTGCCAGCAGTTTCCCGGGACAGGGCTATGGCTACACCTTC.

Turning to this clone: One end of the junction does not line up with germline, which may come from a read error. This chain uses TRBV19 with TRBJ2-4, with a tentative D call TRBD2 (5 bases). Germline assignment: CDR1 LNHDA and CDR2 SQIVND (reference sequence). The CDR3 loop spans 12 amino acids. This chain's CDR3 is CASSTSPGYFDF. DNA of the CDR3: TGTGCCAGTAGTACTAGCCCGGGCTATTTCGACTTC.

V usage is TRBV30 and J usage is TRBJ2-2; maybe TRBD2 (5 bases). There are 13 residues in the CDR3. Between the trimmed V and J ends, which lost 0 bases and 5 bases, there was a span of 7 bases. CDR1 and CDR2 from the germline V gene are GTSNPN and SVGIG (reference sequence). CDR3 region: CAWSVSGTGELFF. The DNA of the CDR3 is TGTGCCTGGAGTGTCTCGGGGACCGGGGAGCTGTTTTTT.

This rearrangement joins TRBV7-9 to TRBJ2-1; weak D call: TRBD2 (5 bases). Germline V gene lookup returns CDR1 SEHNR and CDR2 FQNEAQ (reference sequence). There are 17 residues in the CDR3. The V end was cut by 7 bases, the J end by 2 bases, with 21 bases between. The CDR3 loop is CASIGFIASNTYNEQFF. The CDR3 DNA reads TGTGCCAGCATAGGATTTATAGCGTCCAATACCTACAATGAGCAGTTCTTC.

This CDR3 is CASSLEVQNNEKLFF. The CDR3 DNA reads as TGTGCCAGCAGCTTAGAGGTTCAGAATAATGAAAAACTGTTTTTT. This chain joins TRBV11-2 and TRBJ1-4, with D unresolved. The CDR3 length is 15 residues. Trimming cost V 0 bases and J 4 bases, with 9 bases left between them. Germline assignment: CDR1 SGHAT and CDR2 FQNNGV.

The V gene is TRBV6-5, the J gene TRBJ2-2, with D uncertain. CDR1 and CDR2 from the germline V gene are MNHEY and SVGAGI. This CDR3 has 14 residues. V was shortened by 5 bases and J by 7 bases, with 14 bases between the two germline ends. The CDR3 region is CASSPPVEFGELFF. DNA of the CDR3: TGTGCCAGCAGTCCCCCGGTAGAGTTCGGGGAGCTGTTTTTT.

The chain combines TRBV7-9 with TRBJ1-1; no definite D call. Germline V gives CDR1 SEHNR, CDR2 FQNEAQ (reference sequence). V was clipped by 0 bases and J by 5 bases, with 16 bases between them. CDR3 length equals 16 residues. The CDR3 DNA follows: TGTGCCAGCAGCTTAGCGCTAGGAGATCCGAGGACTGAAGCTTTCTTT. Its translation is CASSLALGDPRTEAFF.

This chain uses TRBV6-1 with TRBJ2-2, with 11 bases matching TRBD1. CDR3 size: 16 residues. The V gene end was trimmed by 4 bases and the J gene end by 7 bases; junction bases not matched to a gene: 8. CDR1 and CDR2 from the germline V gene are MNHNS and SASEGT. CDR3: CASSVPGQGAGGELFF. The CDR3, as DNA: TGTGCCAGCAGTGTCCCCGGACAGGGGGCGGGCGGGGAGCTGTTTTTT.

A few counts support this clone. This sequence joins TRBV6-5 and TRBJ1-1, with TRBD1 matching 9 bases. The J segment lost 6 bases and the V segment lost 0 bases, leaving 2 bases of the junction unmatched. The CDR3 runs 14 residues. The V gene's germline CDR1 is MNHEY and CDR2 SVGAGI. In nucleotides, the CDR3 is TGTGCCAGCAGTTACTCGGACAGGGGACCTGAAGCTTTCTTT. This gives the protein CASSYSDRGPEAFF.

This clone was detected only a few times. The chain has TRBV28 and TRBJ2-5; D is undetermined. The ends were cut back, 4 bases at V and 4 bases at J, with 7 bases in the middle. This CDR3 has 12 residues. The germline CDR1 and CDR2 sequences are MDHEN and SYDVKM. CDR3 sequence: CASSSPPETQYF. The DNA for the CDR3 is TGTGCCAGCAGTTCTCCCCCAGAGACCCAGTACTTC.

V gene TRBV18 combines with J gene TRBJ1-1; D not certain. This CDR3 has 14 amino acids. The germline gives CDR1 KGHSH, CDR2 LQKENI. Trimming shortened V by 3 bases and J by 7 bases, and 15 bases separated the two germline ends. The CDR3 sequence is CASSPIYRRDEAFF. CDR3 coding DNA: TGTGCCAGCTCACCGATTTACCGTCGGGATGAAGCTTTCTTT.

Only a few counts were recorded for this clone. The genes are TRBV11-2 and TRBJ2-5; D perhaps matches TRBD2 (5 bases). Germline CDR1 and CDR2: SGHAT and FQNNGV. This CDR3 contains 13 residues. Between the trimmed V and J ends, which lost 5 bases and 5 bases, there was a span of 12 bases. CDR3 bases: TGTGCCAGCAGCCCCCGCGAGCGGGAGACCCAGTACTTC. Encoded protein: CASSPRERETQYF.

This clone is a singleton in its sample. The rearrangement links TRBV29-1 to TRBJ1-4, with D unclear. Germline V gives CDR1 SQVTM, CDR2 ANQGSEA. The CDR3 contains 17 residues. Deletions cut 6 bases from V and 0 bases from J, with 20 bases between. The CDR3 coding sequence is TGCAGCGTGTCGGGCTTCGGAGGGATTGCAACTAATGAAAAACTGTTTTTT. Translation gives CSVSGFGGIATNEKLFF. Looking up the rest from reference TRBV29-1 and TRBJ1-4 gives the full variable domain: SAVISQKPSRDICQRGTSLTIQCQVDSQVTMMFWYRQQPGQSLTLIATANQGSEATYESGFVIDKFPISRPNLTFSTLTVSNMSPEDSSIYLCSVSGFGGIATNEKLFFGSGTQLSVL.

The chain recombines TRBV5-1 with TRBJ2-7, with D possibly matching TRBD2 (5 bases). The V gene lost 0 bases and the J gene lost 6 bases, with 10 bases spanning the gap. The germline gives CDR1 SGHRS, CDR2 YFSETQ. CDR3 size: 13 residues. The CDR3 is CASSLGSGPEQYF. The CDR3 nucleotides are TGCGCCAGCAGCTTGGGAAGCGGACCCGAGCAGTACTTC.

The chain employs TRBV28 and TRBJ2-7; the D gene is possibly TRBD1 (6 bases). This CDR3 spans 15 amino acids. V lost 2 bases, J lost 3 bases, and 14 bases lay in between. CDR1 and CDR2 from the germline V gene are MDHEN and SYDVKM. The CDR3 is CASSLVRDNDYEQYF. The DNA of the CDR3 is TGTGCCAGCAGTTTAGTCCGGGACAACGACTACGAGCAGTACTTC.

The chain carries TRBV10-1 and TRBJ2-7; 8 positions match TRBD1. Germline V gene data show CDR1 as WNHNN and CDR2 as SYGVQD (reference sequence). J gave up 1 base and V 2 bases, and 4 bases lay outside the gene matches. The CDR3 is 15 residues long. The CDR3 DNA is TGCGCCAGCAGTGAGGGTAGGACAGGGTCCTACGAGCAGTACTTC. Its translation: CASSEGRTGSYEQYF.

This chain connects TRBV9 to TRBJ2-3, with D perhaps matching TRBD2 (6 bases). The CDR3 length is 13 residues. The ends were cut back, 4 bases at V and 1 base at J, with 7 bases in the middle. In germline, CDR1 is SGDLS, CDR2 YYNGEE. CDR3 sequence reads: CASSPSGTDTQYF. CDR3 sequence (DNA): TGTGCCAGCAGCCCTAGCGGCACAGATACGCAGTATTTT.

The V call is TRBV15, the J call TRBJ1-2, with D unresolved. The CDR3 has 14 amino acids. Trimming took off 1 base at V and 3 bases at J, with 9 bases between the two ends. Germline CDR1 is LNHNV and CDR2 is YYDKDF (reference sequence). The CDR3, as DNA: TGTGCCACCAGCAGAGTTGAGGAGGACTATGGCTACACCTTC. Its protein product is CATSRVEEDYGYTF.

This chain uses TRBV4-1 with TRBJ1-5; D remains ambiguous. From germline, CDR1 is MGHRA and CDR2 YSYEKL. This CDR3 spans 15 amino acids. V was trimmed by 1 base and J by 3 bases, leaving 10 bases between them. The CDR3 loop reads CASSQGGVYNQPQHF. Here the CDR3 DNA reads TGCGCCAGCAGCCAAGGCGGTGTGTACAATCAGCCCCAGCATTTT.

The rearrangement joins TRBV10-3 to TRBJ1-2, with TRBD1 matching over 11 bases. V lost 2 bases and J lost 6; bases outside the gene matches: 8. This CDR3 comprises 16 residues. Per germline, CDR1 ENHRY and CDR2 SYGVKD. CDR3 sequence: CAISEDKDRGRHGYTF. The CDR3 nucleotides read TGTGCCATCAGTGAGGACAAGGACAGGGGGCGGCATGGCTACACCTTC.

The chain joins TRBV5-8 to TRBJ2-7; D is ambiguous. This CDR3 contains 11 residues. Germline-derived CDR1 and CDR2 are SGHTS and YDEGEE. Deletions cut 4 bases from V and 3 bases from J, with 5 bases between. CDR3 nucleotides: TGTGCCAGCAGCCCTTTCTACGAGCAGTACTTC. This codes for CASSPFYEQYF.

This rearrangement joins TRBV14 to TRBJ2-7; D possibly corresponds to TRBD2 (6 bases). This CDR3 is 16 amino acids long. CDR1 and CDR2 (germline): SGHDN, FVKESK. V lost 2 bases and J lost 3, with 17 bases in between. CDR3 DNA sequence: TGTGCCAGCAGCCAAAAAGGGACTGGCCGAAGCTACGAGCAGTACTTC. It yields the protein CASSQKGTGRSYEQYF.

The chain carries TRBV5-1 and TRBJ2-5; D possibly corresponds to TRBD1 (6 bases). The last part of the DNA fits TRBJ2-7 better; the J call may be wrong. The germline V gene encodes CDR1 SGHRS and CDR2 YFSETQ. The CDR3 covers 15 residues. The CDR3 reads CASSASGQGIYEQYF. CDR3 DNA: TGCGCCAGCAGCGCCTCGGGGCAGGGGATCTACGAGCAGTACTTC.

The V call is TRBV30, the J call TRBJ1-4, with D uncertain. Trimming stripped 4 bases from V and 3 bases from J, with 9 bases between. The germline V gene has CDR1 GTSNPN and CDR2 SVGIG (reference sequence). The CDR3 contains 13 residues. CDR3 in amino acids: CAWKETANEKLFF. The CDR3 DNA reads as TGTGCCTGGAAGGAGACGGCTAATGAAAAACTGTTTTTT.